What follows are 20 T cell receptor beta chains derived from one specimen sequenced in a study of CD8 T cells in ankylosing spondylitis. Overall study findings and caveats: Ankylosing spondylitis blood appeared to be characterized by a TCR beta motif of 8 or 9 highly homologous variants.

These TCRs' antigens remain unknown. Each CDR3 protein is one row after TCRdb ran MiXCR on the 5' RACE reads. The data show about 540,000 distinct CDR3 sequences, roughly 13% seen once. Sequenced: blood, either unsorted or a sorted T cell fraction (not recorded which). All receptors derive from a male donor with ankylosing spondylitis.

This clonotype was observed at least ten times. The rearrangement joins TRBV5-1 to TRBJ2-7; TRBD1 matches 7 bases. The CDR3 has 12 amino acids. From germline, CDR1 is SGHRS and CDR2 YFSETQ. Trimming at V came to 4 bases and at J to 4 bases, leaving 2 bases not matched to a gene. CDR3 sequence (DNA): TGCGCCAGCAGCGTGGACAGGTACGAGCAGTACTTC. This translates into CASSVDRYEQYF.

The V and J genes are TRBV11-3 and TRBJ2-5, with a tentative D call TRBD1 (5 bases). The length of the CDR3 is 16 residues. Trimming removed 5 bases from V and 1 base from J, with 17 bases in between. Germline loops: CDR1 SGHNT, CDR2 YENEEA. This CDR3 reads CASSRGQAATQETQYF. CDR3 DNA: TGTGCCAGCAGCCGTGGACAAGCCGCTACCCAAGAGACCCAGTACTTC.

V usage is TRBV5-4 and J usage is TRBJ2-7, with 8 bases identical to TRBD2. V lost 4 bases to trimming and J lost 6 bases; unmatched junction nucleotides: 12. The CDR3 has 15 amino acids. CDR1 and CDR2 (germline): SGHNT, YYREEE (reference sequence). The CDR3 nucleotides read TGTGCCAGCAGCCCGTTTTCGGGGGGGCAAGTCGAGCAGTACTTC. Amino acid sequence: CASSPFSGGQVEQYF.

This clonotype was observed a single time. The junction and the germline gene differ at one end; a read error may be behind it. This chain links TRBV12-3 or TRBV12-4 with TRBJ1-5; D remains ambiguous. The CDR3 contains 14 residues. CDR3 sequence (DNA): TGTGCCAGCAGTTCCCCCGGTCTCAATAAGCCCCAGCATTTT. This codes for CASSSPGLNKPQHF.

This clonotype came up many times. The chain links TRBV19 to TRBJ1-5; 9 bases line up with TRBD1. The germline V gene has CDR1 LNHDA and CDR2 SQIVND (reference sequence). V lost 7 bases and J lost 6; bases outside the gene matches: 10. The length of the CDR3 is 15 residues. CDR3 protein: CASNTGDRVLQPQHF. CDR3 coding DNA: TGTGCCAGTAATACTGGGGACAGGGTACTTCAGCCCCAGCATTTT. Supplemented by reference TRBV19 and TRBJ1-5, the full variable domain reads DGGITQSPKYLFRKEGQNVTLSCEQNLNHDAMYWYRQDPGQGLRLIYYSQIVNDFQKGDIAEGYSVSREKKESFPLTVTSAQKNPTAFYLCASNTGDRVLQPQHFGDGTRLSIL.

The chain links TRBV5-5 to TRBJ2-1; TRBD2 agrees at 7 bases. CDR1 SGHKS and CDR2 YYEKEE come from the germline V gene (reference sequence). The V and J ends lost 4 bases and 6 bases, in that order; junction bases with no gene match: 4. CDR3 length: 13 residues. The chain's CDR3 is CASSAGTTNEQFF. The CDR3 DNA reads TGTGCCAGCAGCGCAGGGACTACCAATGAGCAGTTCTTC.

This clonotype was detected only a few times. This chain uses TRBV15 with TRBJ1-1; D gene unclear. Germline lookup yields CDR1 LNHNV and CDR2 YYDKDF (reference sequence). This CDR3 has 14 amino acids. Trimming removed 0 bases from V and 2 bases from J, with 7 bases in between. The CDR3 protein is CATSRDIDNTEAFF. CDR3 DNA: TGTGCCACCAGCAGAGATATAGATAACACTGAAGCTTTCTTT.

This clonotype was observed a handful of times. This chain connects TRBV10-3 to TRBJ2-3; 10 bases line up with TRBD2. V lost 6 bases, J lost 0 bases, and 9 bases stayed unmatched. The germline CDR1 and CDR2 sequences are ENHRY and SYGVKD. This CDR3 has 17 amino acids. The CDR3 region is CAISVTSGITSTDTQYF. DNA of the CDR3: TGTGCCATCAGCGTAACTAGCGGGATCACTAGCACAGATACGCAGTATTTT.

The chain has TRBV5-1 and TRBJ2-1; maybe TRBD2 (6 bases). Germline assignment: CDR1 SGHRS and CDR2 YFSETQ. V gave up 1 base and J gave up 0 bases, with 14 bases separating them. This CDR3 has 17 amino acids. In nucleotides, the CDR3 is TGCGCCAGCAGCTTGTCGGGCCTAGCGAGCTCCTACAATGAGCAGTTCTTC. Amino acid sequence: CASSLSGLASSYNEQFF. The entire variable domain, with the rest obtained from reference TRBV5-1 and TRBJ2-1, is as follows: KAGVTQTPRYLIKTRGQQVTLSCSPISGHRSVSWYQQTPGQGLQFLFEYFSETQRNKGNFPGRFSGRQFSNSRSEMNVSTLELGDSALYLCASSLSGLASSYNEQFFGPGTRLTVL.

V is TRBV7-2 and J is TRBJ1-6; the D gene is possibly TRBD1 (5 bases). Trimming took 4 bases from V and 10 from J, leaving 17 bases between them. The germline V gene has CDR1 SGHTA and CDR2 FQGNSA. The CDR3 has 15 amino acids. The CDR3 DNA sequence: TGTGCCAGCAGCTCCAACCCGGGACGAAGATCACCCCTCCACTTT. Its translation: CASSSNPGRRSPLHF.

This clonotype was observed a handful of times. This CDR3 is CASSREGFDNEQFF. CDR3 sequence (DNA): TGTGCCAGCAGCCGCGAGGGGTTTGACAATGAGCAGTTCTTC. This sequence joins TRBV13 and TRBJ2-1; D may be TRBD1 or TRBD2 (5 bases each). The CDR3 is 14 residues long. Trimming left V 5 bases short and J 5 bases short, with 13 bases between. Germline V lookup: CDR1 PRHDT, CDR2 FYEKMQ (reference sequence). Combining the CDR3 with reference TRBV13 and TRBJ2-1 gives the whole variable domain AAGVIQSPRHLIKEKRETATLKCYPIPRHDTVYWYQQGPGQDPQFLISFYEKMQSDKGSIPDRFSAQQFSDYHSELNMSSLELGDSALYFCASSREGFDNEQFFGPGTRLTVL.

The chain carries TRBV9 and TRBJ1-2, with a weak D call TRBD1 (6 bases). V was shortened by 4 bases and J by 7 bases, with 14 bases between the two germline ends. CDR1 and CDR2 (germline): SGDLS, YYNGEE. There are 13 residues in the CDR3. Written as DNA, the CDR3 is TGTGCCAGCAGCCTTCTCAGGGGTGCTGGCTACACCTTC. Residues: CASSLLRGAGYTF.

This chain links TRBV29-1 with TRBJ1-5; D gene ambiguous. The germline V gene encodes CDR1 SQVTM and CDR2 ANQGSEA. V lost 5 bases to trimming and J lost 2 bases, with 7 bases between them. The length of the CDR3 is 12 residues. CDR3 in DNA: TGCAGCGTTCAGAGTGGCAATCAGCCCCAGCATTTT. Encoded protein: CSVQSGNQPQHF.

This clonotype has only a few counts. This sequence joins TRBV7-9 and TRBJ2-1; D is unresolved. This CDR3 is 14 amino acids long. Per the germline V gene, CDR1 is SEHNR and CDR2 is FQNEAQ (reference sequence). V was pared by 3 bases and J by 6 bases, with 12 bases between. The CDR3 sequence is CASSFRAAFNEQFF. DNA of the CDR3: TGTGCCAGCAGCTTCCGGGCTGCCTTCAATGAGCAGTTCTTC.

CDR3 sequence (DNA): TGTGCCAGCAGCTTAGGGGGGGACGCCCTCTTTGGCTACACCTTC. It specifies CASSLGGDALFGYTF. This chain links TRBV7-2 with TRBJ1-2; weak D call: TRBD1 (5 bases). CDR1 is SGHTA, CDR2 FQGNSA, per germline. V was clipped by 1 base and J by 7 bases, with 16 bases between them. The CDR3 has 15 amino acids. The full variable domain, rest sourced from reference TRBV7-2 and TRBJ1-2, is GAGVSQSPSNKVTEKGKDVELRCDPISGHTALYWYRQSLGQGLEFLIYFQGNSAPDKSGLPSDRFSAERTGGSVSTLTIQRTQQEDSAVYLCASSLGGDALFGYTFGSGTRLTVV.

This clonotype was detected once. This chain links TRBV19 with TRBJ2-5; D is possibly TRBD1 or TRBD2 (5 bases each). Germline assignment: CDR1 LNHDA and CDR2 SQIVND (reference sequence). This CDR3 region has 16 residues. Trimming removed 4 bases at V and 4 bases at J, with 19 bases between. DNA for the CDR3: TGTGCCAGTAGTAAGGGGACCAACCTTCAGGGAGAGACCCAGTACTTC. Protein sequence: CASSKGTNLQGETQYF.

In this sample, this clonotype turned up a few times. The CDR3, as DNA: TGTGCCATCGGTCCAGGGGGTGATCAGCCCCAGCATTTT. Its protein product is CAIGPGGDQPQHF. The rearrangement links TRBV10-3 to TRBJ1-5, with TRBD1 identical over 7 bases. Losses at the gene ends were 8 bases for V and 5 bases for J; bases not matched to a gene: 6. Germline V gene sequence: CDR1 ENHRY, CDR2 SYGVKD. The CDR3 runs to 13 residues.

This rearrangement joins TRBV20-1 to TRBJ2-1, with TRBD1 as a possible D gene (6 bases). There are 15 residues in the CDR3. V was cut by 0 bases and J by 5 bases, with 14 bases left in between. The germline gives CDR1 DFQATT, CDR2 SNEGSKA (reference sequence). CDR3: CSARDYREGDNEQFF. The CDR3 region has the DNA TGCAGTGCTAGAGATTACAGGGAAGGAGACAATGAGCAGTTCTTC.

The gene calls are TRBV30 and TRBJ1-3; D call uncertain. CDR1 and CDR2 from the germline V gene are GTSNPN and SVGIG (reference sequence). The CDR3 sequence is 14 residues long. The germline V and J ends were trimmed by 0 bases and 0 bases, with 6 bases remaining between them. CDR3 loop: CAWSVPGSGNTIYF. Written as DNA, the CDR3 is TGTGCCTGGAGTGTACCTGGCTCTGGAAACACCATATATTTT. Supplemented by reference TRBV30 and TRBJ1-3, the full variable domain reads SQTIHQWPATLVQPVGSPLSLECTVEGTSNPNLYWYRQAAGRGLQLLFYSVGIGQISSEVPQNLSASRPQDRQFILSSKKLLLSDSGFYLCAWSVPGSGNTIYFGEGSWLTVV.

This clonotype occurred a few times. The chain carries TRBV7-9 and TRBJ2-7; 7 bases match TRBD1. After removal of 1 base from V and 7 bases from J, the junction contained 7 bases not matched to a gene. Per the germline V gene, CDR1 is SEHNR and CDR2 is FQNEAQ (reference sequence). The CDR3 spans 14 residues. The CDR3 bases are TGTGCCAGCAGCTTAGGGGCCATGACAGGGGAGCAGTACTTC. Translated, it gives CASSLGAMTGEQYF.